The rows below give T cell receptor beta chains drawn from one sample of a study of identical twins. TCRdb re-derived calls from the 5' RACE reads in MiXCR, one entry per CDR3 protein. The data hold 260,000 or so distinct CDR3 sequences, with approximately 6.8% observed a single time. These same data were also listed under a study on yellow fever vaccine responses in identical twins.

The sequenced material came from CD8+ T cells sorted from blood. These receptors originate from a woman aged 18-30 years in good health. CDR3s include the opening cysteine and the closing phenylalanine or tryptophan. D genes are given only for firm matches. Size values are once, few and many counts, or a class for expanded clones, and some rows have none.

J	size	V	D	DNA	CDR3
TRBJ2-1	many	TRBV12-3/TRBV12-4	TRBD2	TGTGCCAGCGGACTAGCGACCTTCGATGAGCAGTTCTTC	CASGLATFDEQFF
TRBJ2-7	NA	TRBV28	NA	TGTGCCAGCAGGGGCAGGGCCGCCTACGAGCAGTACTTC	CASRGRAAYEQYF
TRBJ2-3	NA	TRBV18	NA	TGTGCCAGCTCACCACCCAGGACAACTAGCTCAGATACGCAGTATTTT	CASSPPRTTSSDTQYF
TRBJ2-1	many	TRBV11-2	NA	TGTGCCAGCAGCTTGTGGAGAGATGAGCAGTTCTTC	CASSLWRDEQFF
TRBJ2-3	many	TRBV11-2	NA	TGTGCCAGCAGCTTAGAAGGGGTGTCATACACAGATACGCAGTATTTT	CASSLEGVSYTDTQYF
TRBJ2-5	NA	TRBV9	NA	TGTGCCAGCAGGAAAAAGAAAGGGGTACCCTTTCAAGAGACCCAGTACTTC	CASRKKKGVPFQETQYF
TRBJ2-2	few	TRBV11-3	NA	TGTGCCAGCAGCTTAATGGACAGACAAACCGGGGAGCTGTTTTTT	CASSLMDRQTGELFF
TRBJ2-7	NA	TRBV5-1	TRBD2	TGCGCCAGCAGCCTGGCGGGGGAGCTTGACTACGAGCAGTACTTC	CASSLAGELDYEQYF
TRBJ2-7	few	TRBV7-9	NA	TGTGCCAGCAGCCGACCGCTCGGCGATTCCGCATACGAGCAGTACTTC	CASSRPLGDSAYEQYF
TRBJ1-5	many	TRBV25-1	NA	TGTGCCAGCAGTGAATGGGGGGGAGGGGCCAATCAGCCCCAGCATTTT	CASSEWGGGANQPQHF
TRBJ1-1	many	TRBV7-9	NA	TGTGCCAGCAGCTTAGGAGGATCGGTCGACCATGAAGCTTTCTTT	CASSLGGSVDHEAFF